This record concerns one T cell receptor (beta chain) sequence. TCRdb keeps only in-frame clones here, not all; method: immunoSEQ multiplex PCR. Of 150,000 to 200,000 clones listed, approximately 86% are singletons. The entry originates in a study of blood T cell repertoires in COVID-19. Study as a whole: PBMCs, B-cell-depleted T cells, or T cells were the source of the cDNA or gDNA that made up the material.

Germline V gives CDR1 MDHEN, CDR2 SYDVKM. V lost 2 bases and J lost 7, with 13 bases in between. The CDR3 loop spans 14 amino acids. This sequence joins TRBV28 and TRBJ2-3, with D maybe TRBD2 (5 bases). Material for sequencing was peripheral blood. The receptor comes from a man between 60 and 75 years old with COVID-19, enrolled during active disease. The CDR3 DNA is TGTGCCAGCAGTTTACCACCCGGACTCAATACGCAGTATTTT. Its translation is CASSLPPGLNTQYF.